Listed here are 15 T cell receptor beta chains from one sample, sequenced in a study of post-analysis software for immune sequencing data. Study outcomes and limitations: Controls showed lower frequencies than patients for a few TRBV segments, and TRBV5-6, TRBV5-1 and TRBV20-1 were among these.

No antigen has been identified for these receptors. The authors incorporated unique molecular identifiers into the TCR beta cDNA libraries. TCRdb analysed the PCR reads with MiXCR anew, one entry per CDR3 protein. This sample has about 540,000 distinct CDR3 sequences, with under 40% found just once. Material for sequencing was blood. The receptor set was obtained from a girl younger than 18 with multiple sclerosis.

The chain couples TRBV5-1 to TRBJ2-5, with 7 bases matching TRBD1. Germline CDR1 SGHRS, CDR2 YFSETQ. The CDR3 extends over 14 amino acids. J lost 4 bases, V lost 4 bases, and 7 bases had no gene match. Here the CDR3 DNA reads TGCGCCAGCAGCACGGGACAGTACGGAGAGACCCAGTACTTC. Translating gives CASSTGQYGETQYF.

This chain uses TRBV2 with TRBJ2-3; 8 bases agree with TRBD2. V lost 8 bases and J lost 4; bases outside the gene matches: 8. This CDR3 has 14 residues. CDR1 is SNHLY, CDR2 FYNNEI, per germline. CDR3 region: CASGPTGGADTQYF. The CDR3 coding sequence is TGTGCCAGCGGTCCCACGGGGGGGGCAGATACGCAGTATTTT.

This clonotype was seen a few times. V gene TRBV5-1 combines with J gene TRBJ2-1; TRBD1 matches 9 bases. The V gene's germline CDR1 is SGHRS and CDR2 YFSETQ. With V trimmed by 1 base and J by 4 bases, 9 bases remained unmatched. The CDR3 covers 17 residues. This CDR3 is CASSLIPRDRAYNEQFF. DNA of the CDR3: TGCGCCAGCAGCTTGATTCCTCGGGACAGGGCGTACAATGAGCAGTTCTTC.

This clonotype was observed at least ten times. The genes are TRBV15 and TRBJ2-3; D is possibly TRBD1 (6 bases). The CDR3 is 18 amino acids. Germline V gene lookup returns CDR1 LNHNV and CDR2 YYDKDF (reference sequence). Trimming took 0 bases from V and 4 from J, leaving 20 bases between them. The CDR3 loop reads CATSRDMWGQKGADTQYF. The CDR3 DNA sequence: TGTGCCACCAGCAGAGATATGTGGGGACAAAAGGGCGCAGATACGCAGTATTTT.

This clonotype was seen a few times. The chain employs TRBV28 and TRBJ2-7, with D tentatively TRBD1 or TRBD2 (5 bases each). The germline V gene encodes CDR1 MDHEN and CDR2 SYDVKM. Trimming took off 4 bases at V and 2 bases at J, with 24 bases between the two ends. The CDR3 extends over 18 amino acids. CDR3 loop: CASSSAFLPGRAAYEQYF. The CDR3 DNA sequence: TGTGCCAGCAGTTCCGCCTTCTTACCGGGGCGAGCCGCCTACGAGCAGTACTTC.

The table lists this clonotype with a few counts. The chain carries TRBV7-2 and TRBJ2-7; D unresolved. Germline assignment: CDR1 SGHTA and CDR2 FQGNSA. The V end lost 1 base, the J end lost 3 bases, and 13 bases lay between the germline ends. The CDR3 has 15 amino acids. CDR3 protein: CASSLGGYPNYEQYF. The DNA for the CDR3 is TGTGCCAGCAGCTTAGGAGGCTATCCCAACTACGAGCAGTACTTC.

The chain links TRBV15 to TRBJ2-5, with D unresolved. CDR3 length equals 15 residues. Between the trimmed V and J ends, which lost 0 bases and 1 base, there was a span of 9 bases. Germline loops: CDR1 LNHNV, CDR2 YYDKDF (reference sequence). DNA of the CDR3: TGTGCCACCAGCAGAGAGCAGAACACCCAAGAGACCCAGTACTTC. Its translation: CATSREQNTQETQYF.

The V call is TRBV2, the J call TRBJ1-1, with no clear D. CDR1 is SNHLY, CDR2 FYNNEI, per germline. Trimming took 8 bases from V and 0 from J, leaving 13 bases between them. The CDR3 has 14 residues. Here the CDR3 reads CASETDGLNTEAFF. DNA for the CDR3: TGTGCCAGCGAGACTGACGGCCTGAACACTGAAGCTTTCTTT.

This chain links TRBV29-1 with TRBJ1-1, with D possibly being TRBD1 (6 bases). Germline values: CDR1 SQVTM, CDR2 ANQGSEA. The ends were cut back, 5 bases at V and 6 bases at J, with 16 bases in the middle. The CDR3 length is 13 residues. The CDR3: CSVPSTGRPEAFF. The CDR3 nucleotides read TGCAGCGTTCCATCCACAGGGCGACCTGAAGCTTTCTTT.

This clonotype has just a few counts. The V gene is TRBV28, the J gene TRBJ2-3; tentatively, D is TRBD1 (5 bases). There are 14 residues in the CDR3. Trimming removed 6 bases from V and 1 base from J, with 11 bases in between. Per the germline V gene, CDR1 is MDHEN and CDR2 is SYDVKM. CDR3 sequence (DNA): TGTGCCAGCAGGCTGGACACAGGCACAGATACGCAGTATTTT. This encodes CASRLDTGTDTQYF. The full variable domain, in which reference TRBV28 and TRBJ2-3 provide the parts outside the CDR3, is DVKVTQSSRYLVKRTGEKVFLECVQDMDHENMFWYRQDPGLGLRLIYFSYDVKMKEKGDIPEGYSVSREKKERFSLILESASTNQTSMYLCASRLDTGTDTQYFGPGTRLTVL.

The chain carries TRBV12-3 or TRBV12-4 and TRBJ1-2; D is undetermined. V gave up 0 bases and J gave up 4 bases, with 6 bases separating them. The CDR3 spans 13 residues. The CDR3 DNA reads as TGTGCCAGCAGTTTAGCTGTGGTCTATGGCTACACCTTC. It is translated as CASSLAVVYGYTF.

The chain combines TRBV2 with TRBJ1-1; D not certain. V was pared by 7 bases and J by 8 bases, with 11 bases between. The CDR3 loop spans 11 amino acids. Germline V gene lookup returns CDR1 SNHLY and CDR2 FYNNEI. CDR3 sequence: CASIGLIEAFF. DNA of the CDR3: TGTGCCAGCATCGGTTTGATCGAAGCTTTCTTT.

With regard to this clonotype: Without the conserved terminal phenylalanine or tryptophan, this CDR3 likely stems from a read error. The chain combines TRBV4-1 with TRBJ1-2; tentative D call: TRBD1 (5 bases). The CDR3 extends over 17 amino acids. Looked up from germline, CDR1 is MGHRA and CDR2 is YSYEKL. Deletions cut 3 bases from V and 2 bases from J, with 19 bases between. CDR3 loop: CASSQDLTVGENYGYTS. The CDR3 DNA sequence: TGCGCCAGCAGCCAGGATCTCACGGTAGGGGAAAACTATGGCTACACCTCC.

The chain combines TRBV6-2 or TRBV6-3 with TRBJ2-2; D is possibly TRBD2 (7 bases). The V and J ends lost 8 bases and 4 bases respectively, with 17 bases between them. The CDR3 sequence is 15 residues long. Germline values: CDR1 MNHEY, CDR2 SVGEGT. As DNA, the CDR3 is TGTGCCAGCTCGAGGGGGGGGAGTTCCACCGGGGAGCTGTTTTTT. As protein: CASSRGGSSTGELFF.

The CDR3 DNA is TGTGCCAGCAGCCGGAACCTTGGGAAGGGGTCAGGCCAAGAGACCCAGTACTTC. This encodes CASSRNLGKGSGQETQYF. This sequence joins TRBV5-5 and TRBJ2-5, with D possibly being TRBD1 (5 bases). Germline loops: CDR1 SGHKS, CDR2 YYEKEE (reference sequence). The CDR3 runs to 18 residues. V was pared by 4 bases and J by 1 base, with 23 bases between.